The entry that follows covers one T cell receptor (beta chain) sequence. This record belongs to a study of cytomegalovirus exposure and HLA in healthy donors. Only in-frame clones appear in the TCRdb table, and some are missing; sequencing was by immunoSEQ multiplex PCR. The repertoire holds about 120,000 clones, with roughly nine tenths as singletons. The CDR3 extends over 18 amino acids. J is TRBJ1-4 and V is TRBV21-1; the table assigns TRBD1, which was not confirmed against the DNA. TRBV21-1 constitutes a pseudogene. The sequencing sample was made of PBMCs. This receptor was taken from a woman in her late teens or twenties in good health and CMV-seronegative. CDR3 region: CASTFIHLKQGATEKLFF. CDR3 DNA sequence: TGTGCCAGCACCTTTATCCATTTGAAACAGGGGGCAACTGAAAAACTGTTTTTT.